This T cell receptor beta chain emerged from a study of shared clonotypes between healthy human individuals. Study summary: The study used three CD4 naive, three CD4 memory, two CD8 naive and one CD8 memory plate per donor. General study results and limits: Of the naive CD4 clonotypes, roughly 5.2% were shared across a handful of donors.

A word on this clone: Antigen unknown.

For sorted subsets, about 190 ng DNA per replicate equaled approximately 32,000 T cell genomes. Data came from immunoSEQ multiplex PCR; TCRdb stores just in-frame clones and leaves some out. The sample records a few million clones, over 85% being singletons. Germline lookup yields CDR1 MGHRA and CDR2 YSYEKL. This CDR3 is 15 amino acids long. V was clipped by 8 bases and J by 8 bases, with 22 bases between them. Cells designated naive CD8 were CD45RO-negative and were positively selected for CCR7, with terminally differentiated effector memory CD45RA+ cells excluded. The clonotype originates from a man aged 18 to 35 in good health. Some clones in this sample may be carry-over from other donors' samples. V and J are TRBV4-1 and TRBJ2-1; D is perhaps TRBD1 or TRBD2 (6 bases each). Sequencing was performed on naive CD8+ T cells from PBMCs. CDR3 amino acids: CASGRGRQPADEQFF. CDR3 sequence (DNA): TGCGCCAGCGGTCGGGGGCGTCAACCCGCCGATGAGCAGTTCTTC.